Listed below are T cell receptor beta chains from one sample, sequenced in a study of T-cell reconstitution after alpha-beta-depleted transplantation in children. TCRdb ran MiXCR on the PCR reads and lists one entry per CDR3 protein. This sample carries about 260,000 distinct CDR3 sequences, around a tenth of them seen once, and the ten largest clones take 23%. This sample comprised peripheral blood, obtained 180 days after TCRalphabeta/CD19-depleted stem cell transplant. These receptors were taken from a male patient aged 2 to 10 who had a stem cell transplant for chronic granulomatous disease, so the T cells may come from the graft donor. The CDR3 runs from the conserved cysteine through the conserved F or W. D genes are given only for firm matches. Size is stated for part of the rows, as once, few or many counts, or as a class when the clone is expanded.

D: TRBD1
J: TRBJ2-1
size: many
length: 14
V: TRBV27
DNA: TGTGCCAGCAGCAAACCAGATCCTAGACAGGGGCAGTTCTTC
CDR3: CASSKPDPRQGQFF

D: -
J: TRBJ2-5
size: many
length: 13
V: TRBV12-3/TRBV12-4
DNA: TGTGCCAGCACCACCACAGGGCTCGAGACCCAGTACTTC
CDR3: CASTTTGLETQYF

D: -
J: TRBJ2-2
size: -
length: 14
V: TRBV10-3
DNA: TGTGCCATCAGCCCCGGGCCCCTGGGCGGGGAGCTGTTTTTT
CDR3: CAISPGPLGGELFF

D: TRBD2
J: TRBJ2-7
size: few
length: 16
V: TRBV20-1
DNA: TGCTGTGCTAGCCTGCCTAGCGGGTTCCTCTCCTACGAGCAGTACTTC
CDR3: CCASLPSGFLSYEQYF

D: TRBD1
J: TRBJ2-3
size: many
length: 14
V: TRBV20-1
DNA: TGCAGTGCTAGTTGGGACAGGAGCACAGATACGCAGTATTTT
CDR3: CSASWDRSTDTQYF

D: TRBD1
J: TRBJ1-1
size: many
length: 15
V: TRBV12-3/TRBV12-4
DNA: TGTGCCATTAAGGGACAGGGGGAAGTCGGGACTGAAGCTTTCTTT
CDR3: CAIKGQGEVGTEAFF

D: TRBD2
J: TRBJ2-5
size: many
length: 15
V: TRBV12-3/TRBV12-4
DNA: TGTGCCAGCAGTTTCAGTGCGGGGGGCGATGAGACCCAGTACTTC
CDR3: CASSFSAGGDETQYF

D: TRBD2
J: TRBJ2-7
size: many
length: 15
V: TRBV5-1
DNA: TGCGCCAGCAGCTTGTCTAGCGGAAGTACGTACGAGCAGTACTTC
CDR3: CASSLSSGSTYEQYF

D: -
J: TRBJ2-2
size: many
length: 13
V: TRBV29-1
DNA: TGCAGCGGAGGGGGAAGGAACACCGGGGAGCTGTTTTTT
CDR3: CSGGGRNTGELFF

D: -
J: TRBJ2-5
size: many
length: 11
V: TRBV29-1
DNA: TGCAGCGTTGTTTTCCAAGAGACCCAGTACTTC
CDR3: CSVVFQETQYF

D: -
J: TRBJ2-2
size: many
length: 15
V: TRBV7-3
DNA: TGTGCCAGCAGCCCCTCCGGGACCCTTACCGGGGAGCTGTTTTTT
CDR3: CASSPSGTLTGELFF

D: -
J: TRBJ2-7
size: many
length: 17
V: TRBV6-5
DNA: TGTGCCAGCAGTTACTCGAGGTTCAGGGAAACAACCTACGAGCAGTACTTC
CDR3: CASSYSRFRETTYEQYF

D: -
J: TRBJ2-7
size: many
length: 16
V: TRBV27
DNA: TGTGCCAGCAGTTTTATCGGGTCCAAAGGGCCCTACGAGCAGTACTTC
CDR3: CASSFIGSKGPYEQYF

D: TRBD1
J: TRBJ2-3
size: many
length: 15
V: TRBV20-1
DNA: TGCAGTGCTACGACCTCGGACAGGGTAGCAGATACGCAGTATTTT
CDR3: CSATTSDRVADTQYF

D: -
J: TRBJ2-5
size: many
length: 16
V: TRBV12-3/TRBV12-4
DNA: TGTGCCAGCAGTTTTAACCTCAACCCCCCCAAAGAGACCCAGTACTTC
CDR3: CASSFNLNPPKETQYF

D: TRBD1
J: TRBJ1-5
size: many
length: 16
V: TRBV20-1
DNA: TGCAGTGCTAGGGCTGTGGGGACAGCGGGGAGTCAGCCCCAGCATTTT
CDR3: CSARAVGTAGSQPQHF

D: -
J: TRBJ1-4
size: many
length: 14
V: TRBV3-1
DNA: TGTGCCAGCGGAAAGACAGCCACAAATGAAAAACTGTTTTTT
CDR3: CASGKTATNEKLFF

D: TRBD1
J: TRBJ2-1
size: many
length: 15
V: TRBV10-3
DNA: TGTGCCATCAAGTTGGGACAGGGAAAGGGTGATGAGCAGTTCTTC
CDR3: CAIKLGQGKGDEQFF

D: -
J: TRBJ2-2
size: many
length: 16
V: TRBV20-1
DNA: TGCAGTGCTAGGGGATTAGCTAATGGGGACACCGGGGAGCTGTTTTTT
CDR3: CSARGLANGDTGELFF

D: TRBD1
J: TRBJ1-5
size: many
length: 20
V: TRBV3-1
DNA: TGTGCCAGCAACGACTCCAACCCTGGGACAGGGGGATTCGTAAATCAGCCCCAGCATTTT
CDR3: CASNDSNPGTGGFVNQPQHF

D: -
J: TRBJ2-1
size: many
length: 16
V: TRBV10-3
DNA: TGTGCCATCAGTGAAGGCGGGTCCTTCTCCTACAATGAGCAGTTCTTC
CDR3: CAISEGGSFSYNEQFF

D: -
J: TRBJ2-5
size: many
length: 14
V: TRBV7-2
DNA: TGTGCCAGCAGCTTATCCTTCGGGGAAGAGACCCAGTACTTC
CDR3: CASSLSFGEETQYF

D: TRBD2
J: TRBJ2-3
size: many
length: 13
V: TRBV29-1
DNA: TGCAGCGTTGTCGGGAGGTTGTCAGATACGCAGTATTTT
CDR3: CSVVGRLSDTQYF

D: -
J: TRBJ2-3
size: -
length: 13
V: TRBV18
DNA: TGTGCCAGCTCACCTGACCTGGGGGATACGCAGTATTTT
CDR3: CASSPDLGDTQYF

D: -
J: TRBJ2-7
size: many
length: 14
V: TRBV12-3/TRBV12-4
DNA: TGTGCCAGCAGTTTAGGGCTCCCCGGCTACGAGCAGTACTTC
CDR3: CASSLGLPGYEQYF

D: -
J: TRBJ2-1
size: few
length: 17
V: TRBV24-1
DNA: TGTGCCACCAGTGATTTGGGTTCGAGCGCGCGGGTTTATGAGCAGTTCTTC
CDR3: CATSDLGSSARVYEQFF

D: -
J: TRBJ2-7
size: many
length: 14
V: TRBV5-1
DNA: TGCGCCAGCAGCTCGCGGACGGAGTCCTACGAGCAGTACTTC
CDR3: CASSSRTESYEQYF

D: TRBD2
J: TRBJ2-1
size: many
length: 18
V: TRBV5-1
DNA: TGCGCCAGCAGCTTCCCGAGTGTGTCTAGCGGGAGGGTCGATGAGCAGTTCTTC
CDR3: CASSFPSVSSGRVDEQFF

D: -
J: TRBJ2-5
size: many
length: 14
V: TRBV7-8
DNA: TGTGCCAGCAGCTTAGCGCTTTTTCAAGAGACCCAGTACTTC
CDR3: CASSLALFQETQYF

D: -
J: TRBJ2-6
size: -
length: 16
V: TRBV21-1
DNA: TGTGCCAGCAGCAAGCCCCTTTTCTCTGGGGCCAACGTCCTGACTTTC
CDR3: CASSKPLFSGANVLTF

D: -
J: TRBJ2-2
size: many
length: 16
V: TRBV7-6
DNA: TGTGCCAGCAGCTTAGCCCCGACAGTGAACACCGGGGAGCTGTTTTTT
CDR3: CASSLAPTVNTGELFF

D: -
J: TRBJ2-2
size: many
length: 13
V: TRBV25-1
DNA: TGTGCCAGCACCTTTACTAGTTCGGGGGAGCTGTTTTTT
CDR3: CASTFTSSGELFF

D: TRBD1
J: TRBJ2-7
size: many
length: 12
V: TRBV7-9
DNA: TGTGCCAGCAGCTTAGCAGACAGGGGACATTCCTTC
CDR3: CASSLADRGHSF